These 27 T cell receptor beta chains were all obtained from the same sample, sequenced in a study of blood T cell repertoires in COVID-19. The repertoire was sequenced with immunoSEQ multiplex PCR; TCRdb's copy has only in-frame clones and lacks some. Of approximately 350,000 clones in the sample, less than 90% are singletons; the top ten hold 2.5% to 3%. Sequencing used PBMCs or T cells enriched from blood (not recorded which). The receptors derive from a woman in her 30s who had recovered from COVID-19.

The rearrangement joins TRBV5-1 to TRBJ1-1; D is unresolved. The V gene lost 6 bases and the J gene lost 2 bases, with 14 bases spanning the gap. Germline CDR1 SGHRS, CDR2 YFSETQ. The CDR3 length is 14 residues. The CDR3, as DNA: TGCGCCAGCACCCCCGCCCCAGGCAACACTGAAGCTTTCTTT. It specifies CASTPAPGNTEAFF.

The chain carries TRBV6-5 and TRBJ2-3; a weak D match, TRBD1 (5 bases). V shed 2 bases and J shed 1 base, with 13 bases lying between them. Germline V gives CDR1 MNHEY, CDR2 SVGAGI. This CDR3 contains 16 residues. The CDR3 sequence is CASSYGVRAGTDTQYF. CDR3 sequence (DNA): TGTGCCAGCAGTTACGGCGTCAGGGCCGGCACAGATACGCAGTATTTT.

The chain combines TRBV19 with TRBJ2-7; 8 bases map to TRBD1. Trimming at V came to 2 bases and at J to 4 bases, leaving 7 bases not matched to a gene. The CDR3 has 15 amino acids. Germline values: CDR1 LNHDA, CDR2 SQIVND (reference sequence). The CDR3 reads CASSIFARGRYEQYF. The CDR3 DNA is TGTGCCAGTAGTATATTCGCCAGGGGGCGATACGAGCAGTACTTC.

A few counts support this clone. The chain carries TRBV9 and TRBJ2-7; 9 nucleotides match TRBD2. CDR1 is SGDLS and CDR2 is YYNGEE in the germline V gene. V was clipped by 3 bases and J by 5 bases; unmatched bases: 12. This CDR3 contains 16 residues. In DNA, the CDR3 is TGTGCCAGCAGCGCTCATCCGGGACTAGCACTGGACGAGCAGTACTTC. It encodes CASSAHPGLALDEQYF. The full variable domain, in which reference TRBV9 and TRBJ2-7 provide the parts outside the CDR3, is DSGVTQTPKHLITATGQRVTLRCSPRSGDLSVYWYQQSLDQGLQFLIQYYNGEERAKGNILERFSAQQFPDLHSELNLSSLELGDSALYFCASSAHPGLALDEQYFGPGTRLTVT.

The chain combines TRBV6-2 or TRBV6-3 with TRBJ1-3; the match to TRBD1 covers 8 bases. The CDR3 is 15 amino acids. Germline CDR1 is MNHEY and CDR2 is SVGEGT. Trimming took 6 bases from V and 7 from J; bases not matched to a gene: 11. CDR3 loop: CASSELDRDKNTIYF. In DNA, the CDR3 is TGTGCCAGCAGCGAGCTGGACAGGGACAAGAACACCATATATTTT.

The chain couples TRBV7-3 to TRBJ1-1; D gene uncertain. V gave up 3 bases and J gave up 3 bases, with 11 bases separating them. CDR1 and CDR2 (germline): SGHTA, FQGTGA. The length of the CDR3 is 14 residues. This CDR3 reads CASSLTPSDTEAFF. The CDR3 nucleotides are TGTGCCAGCAGCTTGACACCATCCGACACTGAAGCTTTCTTT. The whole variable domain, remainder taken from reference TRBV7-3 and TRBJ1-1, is GAGVSQTPSNKVTEKGKYVELRCDPISGHTALYWYRQSLGQGPEFLIYFQGTGAADDSGLPNDRFFAVRPEGSVSTLKIQRTERGDSAVYLCASSLTPSDTEAFFGQGTRLTVV.

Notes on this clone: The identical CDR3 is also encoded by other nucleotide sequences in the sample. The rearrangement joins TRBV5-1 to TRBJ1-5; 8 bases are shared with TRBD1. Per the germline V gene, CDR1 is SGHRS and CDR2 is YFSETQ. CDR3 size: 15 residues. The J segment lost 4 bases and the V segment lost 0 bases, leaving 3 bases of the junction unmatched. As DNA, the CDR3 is TGCGCCAGCAGCTTGGGAGACAGGGGAAATCAGCCCCAGCATTTT. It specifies CASSLGDRGNQPQHF.

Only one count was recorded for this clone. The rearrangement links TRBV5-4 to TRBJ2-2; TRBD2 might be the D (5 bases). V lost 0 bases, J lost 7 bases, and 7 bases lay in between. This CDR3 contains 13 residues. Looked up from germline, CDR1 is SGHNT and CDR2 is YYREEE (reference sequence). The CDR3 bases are TGTGCCAGCAGCTTGGCCGGAGGCGGGGAGCTGTTTTTT. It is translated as CASSLAGGGELFF.

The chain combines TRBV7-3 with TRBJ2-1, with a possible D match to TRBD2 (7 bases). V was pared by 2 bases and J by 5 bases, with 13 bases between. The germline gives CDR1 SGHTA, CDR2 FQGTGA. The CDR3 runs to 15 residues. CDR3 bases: TGTGCCAGCAGCTTAGATCGGGGGGCCCACAATGAGCAGTTCTTC. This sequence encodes CASSLDRGAHNEQFF.

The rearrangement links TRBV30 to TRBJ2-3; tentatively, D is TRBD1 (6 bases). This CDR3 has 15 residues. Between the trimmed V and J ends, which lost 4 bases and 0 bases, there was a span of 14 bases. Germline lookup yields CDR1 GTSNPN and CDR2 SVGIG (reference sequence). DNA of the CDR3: TGTGCCTGGACGAGGACAGTTACTAGCACAGATACGCAGTATTTT. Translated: CAWTRTVTSTDTQYF.

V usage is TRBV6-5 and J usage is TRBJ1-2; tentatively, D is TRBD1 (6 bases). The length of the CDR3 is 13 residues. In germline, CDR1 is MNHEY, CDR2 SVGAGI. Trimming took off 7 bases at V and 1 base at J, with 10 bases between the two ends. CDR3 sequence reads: CASTQGINYGYTF. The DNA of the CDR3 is TGTGCCAGCACCCAGGGGATTAACTATGGCTACACCTTC.

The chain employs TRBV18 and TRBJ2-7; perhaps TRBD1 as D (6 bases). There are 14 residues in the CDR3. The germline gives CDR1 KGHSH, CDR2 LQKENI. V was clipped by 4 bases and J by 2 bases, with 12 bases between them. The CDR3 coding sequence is TGTGCCAGCTCACACGACAGGCCACCCTACGAGCAGTACTTC. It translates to CASSHDRPPYEQYF.

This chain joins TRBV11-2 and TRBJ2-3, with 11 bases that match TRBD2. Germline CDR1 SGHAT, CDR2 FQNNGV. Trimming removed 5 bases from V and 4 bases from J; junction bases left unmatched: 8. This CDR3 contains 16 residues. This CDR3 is CASSETSGRGADTQYF. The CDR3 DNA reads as TGTGCCAGCAGCGAAACTAGCGGGAGAGGCGCAGATACGCAGTATTTT.

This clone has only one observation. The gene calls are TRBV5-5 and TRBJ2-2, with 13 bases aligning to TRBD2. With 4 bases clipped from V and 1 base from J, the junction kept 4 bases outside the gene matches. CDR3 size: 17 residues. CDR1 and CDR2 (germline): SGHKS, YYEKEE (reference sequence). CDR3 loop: CASSRTSGGVNTGELFF. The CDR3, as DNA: TGTGCCAGCAGCCGGACTAGCGGGGGAGTGAACACCGGGGAGCTGTTTTTT.

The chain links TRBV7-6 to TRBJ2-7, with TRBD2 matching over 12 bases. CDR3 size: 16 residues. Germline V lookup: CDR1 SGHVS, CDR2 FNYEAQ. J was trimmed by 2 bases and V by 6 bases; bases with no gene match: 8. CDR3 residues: CASSPGGLAGTYEQYF. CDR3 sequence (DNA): TGTGCCAGCAGTCCAGGCGGACTAGCGGGGACCTACGAGCAGTACTTC.

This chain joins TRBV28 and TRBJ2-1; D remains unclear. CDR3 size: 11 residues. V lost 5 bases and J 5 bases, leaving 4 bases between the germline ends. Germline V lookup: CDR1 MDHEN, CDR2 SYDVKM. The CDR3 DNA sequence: TGTGCCAGCAGTCTCGACAATGAGCAGTTCTTC. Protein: CASSLDNEQFF.

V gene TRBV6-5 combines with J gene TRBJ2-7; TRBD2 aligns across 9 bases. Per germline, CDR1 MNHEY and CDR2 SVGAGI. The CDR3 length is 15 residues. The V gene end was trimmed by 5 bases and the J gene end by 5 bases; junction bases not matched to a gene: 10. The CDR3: CASSPTGLAIHEQYF. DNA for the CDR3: TGTGCCAGCAGTCCCACGGGACTAGCAATCCACGAGCAGTACTTC.

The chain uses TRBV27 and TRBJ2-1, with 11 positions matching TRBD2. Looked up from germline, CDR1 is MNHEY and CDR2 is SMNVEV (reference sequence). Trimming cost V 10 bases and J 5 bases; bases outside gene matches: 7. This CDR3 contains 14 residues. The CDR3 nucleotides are TGTGCCACCCGACTAGCGGGAATAAACAATGAGCAGTTCTTC. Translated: CATRLAGINNEQFF.

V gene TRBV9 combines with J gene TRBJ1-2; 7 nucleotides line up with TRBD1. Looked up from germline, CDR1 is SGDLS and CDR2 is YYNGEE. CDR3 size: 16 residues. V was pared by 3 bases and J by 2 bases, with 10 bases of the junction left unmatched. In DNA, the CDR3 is TGTGCCAGCAGCGAGGGACCGGGACAGACAAACTATGGCTACACCTTC. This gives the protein CASSEGPGQTNYGYTF.

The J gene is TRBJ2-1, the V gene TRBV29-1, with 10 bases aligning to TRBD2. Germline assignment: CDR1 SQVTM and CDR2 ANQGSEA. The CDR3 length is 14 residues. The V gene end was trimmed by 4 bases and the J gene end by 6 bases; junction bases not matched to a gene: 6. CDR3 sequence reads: CSVVRGLAINEQFF. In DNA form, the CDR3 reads TGCAGCGTTGTTAGGGGACTAGCGATCAATGAGCAGTTCTTC.

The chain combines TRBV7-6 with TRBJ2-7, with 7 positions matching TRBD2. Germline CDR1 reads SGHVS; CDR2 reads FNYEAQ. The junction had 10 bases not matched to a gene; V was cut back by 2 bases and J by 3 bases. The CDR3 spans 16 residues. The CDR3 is CASSLRSGGVDYEQYF. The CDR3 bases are TGTGCCAGCAGCTTACGTTCGGGGGGAGTAGACTACGAGCAGTACTTC.

CDR3: CASSLSGAGYEQYF. The DNA for the CDR3 is TGTGCCAGCAGTTTATCAGGGGCCGGGTACGAGCAGTACTTC. The V call is TRBV28, the J call TRBJ2-7, with D perhaps matching TRBD1 (6 bases). V gave up 1 base and J gave up 4 bases, with 11 bases separating them. Germline V CDR1 and CDR2: MDHEN, SYDVKM. CDR3 length: 14 amino acids.

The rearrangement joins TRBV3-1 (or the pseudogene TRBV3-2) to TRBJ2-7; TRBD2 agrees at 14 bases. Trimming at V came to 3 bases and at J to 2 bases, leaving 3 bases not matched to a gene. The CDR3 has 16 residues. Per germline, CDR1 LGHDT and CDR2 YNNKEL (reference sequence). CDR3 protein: CASSQGLAGAAYEQYF. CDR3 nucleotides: TGTGCCAGCAGCCAGGGACTAGCGGGAGCTGCCTACGAGCAGTACTTC.

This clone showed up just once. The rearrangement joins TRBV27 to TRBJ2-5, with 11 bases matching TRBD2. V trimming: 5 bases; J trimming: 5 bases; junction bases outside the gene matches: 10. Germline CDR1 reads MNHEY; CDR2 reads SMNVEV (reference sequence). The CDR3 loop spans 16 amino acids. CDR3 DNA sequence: TGTGCCAGCAGTACAACTAGCGGGGGAATTTCTGAGACCCAGTACTTC. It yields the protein CASSTTSGGISETQYF.

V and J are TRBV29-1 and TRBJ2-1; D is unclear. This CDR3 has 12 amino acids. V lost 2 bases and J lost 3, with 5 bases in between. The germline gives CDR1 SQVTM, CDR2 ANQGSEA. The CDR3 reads CSVEPSYNEQFF. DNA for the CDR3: TGCAGCGTTGAACCCAGCTACAATGAGCAGTTCTTC.

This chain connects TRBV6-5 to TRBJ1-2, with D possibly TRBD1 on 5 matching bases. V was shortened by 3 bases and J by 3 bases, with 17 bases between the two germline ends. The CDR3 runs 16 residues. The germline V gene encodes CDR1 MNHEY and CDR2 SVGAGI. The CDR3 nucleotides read TGTGCCAGCAGTTATGGTAGGGGCGTCAACTACTATGGCTACACCTTC. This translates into CASSYGRGVNYYGYTF.

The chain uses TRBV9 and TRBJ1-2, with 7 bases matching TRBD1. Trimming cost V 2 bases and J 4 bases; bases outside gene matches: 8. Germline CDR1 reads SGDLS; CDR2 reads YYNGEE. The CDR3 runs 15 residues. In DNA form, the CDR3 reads TGTGCCAGCAGCGTGGGGGCGGCAGGGGGCTATGGCTACACCTTC. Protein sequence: CASSVGAAGGYGYTF.